This T cell receptor beta chain emerged from a study of cytomegalovirus exposure and HLA in healthy donors. Trimming removed 1 base at V and 2 bases at J, with 5 bases between. Germline V gene sequence: CDR1 SGHVS, CDR2 FNYEAQ. The CDR3 is made up of 13 amino acids. Points on this clone: Antigen: not known.

PCR amplification relied on 60 Vbeta primers (plus 13 Jbeta primers). Generated by immunoSEQ multiplex PCR, the TCRdb table keeps only in-frame clones and is missing some. The table records 100,000 or so clones, 76% of them present only once. Study results and limitations: A previous analysis found most TCR beta V segments productive roughly 87% or roughly 30% of the time. There were reportedly fewer N-insertions in an Asian-associated ancestry cluster than the roughly 680-donor mean, in a later analysis. There were some public TCRs occurring in many donors, but most TCR sequences were rare.

The chain uses TRBV7-6 and TRBJ1-2; no firm D call. Source material: PBMCs. The receptor's source is a woman aged 45-60 years in good health and CMV-seropositive. For the CDR3, the DNA is TGTGCCAGCAGCTTAGATGAGAACTATGGCTACACCTTC. It codes for CASSLDENYGYTF.